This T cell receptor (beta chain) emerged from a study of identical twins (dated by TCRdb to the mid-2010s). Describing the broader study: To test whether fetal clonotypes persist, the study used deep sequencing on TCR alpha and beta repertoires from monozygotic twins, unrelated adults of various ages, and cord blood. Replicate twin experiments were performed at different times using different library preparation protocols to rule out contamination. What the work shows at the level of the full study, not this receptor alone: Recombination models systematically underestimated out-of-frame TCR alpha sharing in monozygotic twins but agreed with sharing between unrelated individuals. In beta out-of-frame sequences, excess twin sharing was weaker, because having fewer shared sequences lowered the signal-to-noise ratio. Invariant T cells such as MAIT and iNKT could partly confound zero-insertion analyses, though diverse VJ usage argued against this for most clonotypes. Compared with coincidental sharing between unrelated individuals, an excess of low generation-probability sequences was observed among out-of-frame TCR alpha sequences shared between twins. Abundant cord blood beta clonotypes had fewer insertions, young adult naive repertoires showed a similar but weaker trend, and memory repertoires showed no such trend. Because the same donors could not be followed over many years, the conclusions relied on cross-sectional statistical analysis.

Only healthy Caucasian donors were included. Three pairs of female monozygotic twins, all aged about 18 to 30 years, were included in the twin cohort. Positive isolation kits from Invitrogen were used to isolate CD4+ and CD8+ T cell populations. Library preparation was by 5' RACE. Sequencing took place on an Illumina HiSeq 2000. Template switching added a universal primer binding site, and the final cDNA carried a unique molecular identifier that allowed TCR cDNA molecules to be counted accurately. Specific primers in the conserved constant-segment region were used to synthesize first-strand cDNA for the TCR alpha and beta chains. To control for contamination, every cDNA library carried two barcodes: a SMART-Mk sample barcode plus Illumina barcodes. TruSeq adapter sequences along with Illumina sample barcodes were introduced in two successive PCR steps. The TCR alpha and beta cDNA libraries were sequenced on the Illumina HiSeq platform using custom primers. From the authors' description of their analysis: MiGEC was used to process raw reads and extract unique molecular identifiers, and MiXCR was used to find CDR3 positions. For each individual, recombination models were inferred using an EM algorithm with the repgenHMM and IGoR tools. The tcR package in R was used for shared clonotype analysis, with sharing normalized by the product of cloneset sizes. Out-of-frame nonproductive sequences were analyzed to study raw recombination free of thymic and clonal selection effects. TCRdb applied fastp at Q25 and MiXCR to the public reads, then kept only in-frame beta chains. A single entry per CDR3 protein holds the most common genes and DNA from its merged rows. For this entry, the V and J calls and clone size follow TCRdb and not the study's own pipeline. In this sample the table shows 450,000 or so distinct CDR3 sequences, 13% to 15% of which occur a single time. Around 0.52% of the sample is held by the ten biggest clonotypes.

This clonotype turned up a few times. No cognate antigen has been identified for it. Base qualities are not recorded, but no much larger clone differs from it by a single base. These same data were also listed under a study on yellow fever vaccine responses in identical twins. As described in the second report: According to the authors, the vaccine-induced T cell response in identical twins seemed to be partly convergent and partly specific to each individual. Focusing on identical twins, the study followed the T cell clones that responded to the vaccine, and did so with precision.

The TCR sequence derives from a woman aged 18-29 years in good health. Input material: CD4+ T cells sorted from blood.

The sequenced DNA is TGTGCCACCAGTGATTGGGGACCACCAGCCTACACAGATACGCAGTATTTT. It specifies CATSDWGPPAYTDTQYF. The sequence joins TRBV24-1 to TRBJ2-3; the D segment may tentatively be TRBD1 or TRBD2, each giving 5 matched bases. The cysteine opens and the phenylalanine closes a CDR3 of 17 amino acids. Only CDR3 DNA is held: 51 bases, read in frame from base 1. Trimming costs V 2 bases and J 2 bases, and their ends lie 16 bases apart. Based on the germline V gene, the CDR1 and CDR2 sequences are KGHDR and SFDVKD.